Presented here are 26 T cell receptor beta chains from one specimen sequenced in a study of blood T cell repertoires in COVID-19. Repertoires were generated with immunoSEQ multiplex PCR, while TCRdb's copy carries only in-frame clones and drops some. The sample comprises a few hundred thousand clones, approximately 86% of which are singletons, and around 2.1% rests with the top ten. The sequenced material came from peripheral blood. These receptors all come from a young woman who had recovered from COVID-19.

This rearrangement joins TRBV28 to TRBJ2-7, with 8 positions matching TRBD1. The CDR3 totals 14 residues. V was pared by 8 bases and J by 0 bases, with 6 bases of the junction left unmatched. From germline, CDR1 is MDHEN and CDR2 SYDVKM. This chain's CDR3 is CASFGQGISYEQYF. The CDR3 nucleotides read TGTGCCAGCTTTGGACAGGGAATCTCCTACGAGCAGTACTTC.

The chain recombines TRBV4-3 with TRBJ2-7, with TRBD2 identical over 7 bases. The germline CDR1 and CDR2 sequences are LGHNA and YSLEER. Trimming at V came to 3 bases and at J to 7 bases, leaving 9 bases not matched to a gene. This CDR3 spans 14 amino acids. Written as DNA, the CDR3 is TGCGCCAGCAGCCAGGTACTAGGGGAGGGGGAGCAGTACTTC. Protein sequence: CASSQVLGEGEQYF.

The gene calls are TRBV7-6 and TRBJ2-7; 11 nucleotides line up with TRBD2. From germline, CDR1 is SGHVS and CDR2 FNYEAQ. This CDR3 has 18 residues. V was pared by 4 bases and J by 7 bases, with 18 bases of the junction left unmatched. Here the CDR3 reads CASSSTQVAGGLYEEQYF. DNA for the CDR3: TGTGCCAGCAGCTCAACCCAAGTAGCGGGGGGGCTATATGAGGAGCAGTACTTC.

This clone is a singleton in its sample. Different DNA sequences within this sample yield the same CDR3. The gene calls are TRBV12-3 or TRBV12-4 and TRBJ1-2; D unclear. V lost 6 bases and J lost 0, with 8 bases in between. CDR3 length: 13 residues. The CDR3 region is CASSPSANYGYTF. CDR3 in DNA: TGTGCCAGCAGCCCCTCGGCTAACTATGGCTACACCTTC.

This rearrangement joins TRBV5-6 to TRBJ1-4; tentatively, D is TRBD1 (5 bases). This CDR3 spans 14 amino acids. V lost 2 bases to trimming and J lost 6 bases, with 11 bases between them. Germline V gives CDR1 SGHDT, CDR2 YYEEEE. The CDR3 DNA reads as TGTGCCAGCAGCTTTGGCAGGGTGGATGAAAAACTGTTTTTT. Its protein is CASSFGRVDEKLFF.

The rearrangement uses TRBV7-2 and TRBJ1-2, with 8 nucleotides matching TRBD1. The CDR3 is 14 amino acids. Trimming removed 5 bases from V and 8 bases from J; junction bases left unmatched: 10. CDR1 SGHTA and CDR2 FQGNSA come from the germline V gene. CDR3 DNA sequence: TGTGCCAGCAGCCAAAGGACAGGGACCCTCGGCTACACCTTC. It yields the protein CASSQRTGTLGYTF.

The chain joins TRBV5-1 to TRBJ1-2; the D gene is possibly TRBD1 (6 bases). V lost 2 bases, J lost 1 base, and 9 bases lay in between. Looked up from germline, CDR1 is SGHRS and CDR2 is YFSETQ. The length of the CDR3 is 14 residues. The CDR3 here is CASSFGQNNYGYTF. CDR3 DNA: TGCGCCAGCAGCTTCGGACAGAATAACTATGGCTACACCTTC.

This chain links TRBV24-1 with TRBJ2-3; 9 bases match TRBD1. The germline gives CDR1 KGHDR, CDR2 SFDVKD. CDR3 length: 16 residues. V gave up 3 bases and J gave up 2 bases; unmatched junction bases: 5. The CDR3 here is CATSDGGQGATDTQYF. The CDR3 nucleotides are TGTGCCACCAGTGATGGGGGACAGGGAGCCACAGATACGCAGTATTTT.

The gene calls are TRBV18 and TRBJ2-1; 8 bases align to TRBD2. V dropped 4 bases and J dropped 7; count of bases not matched to a gene: 9. This CDR3 is built from 15 residues. The germline gives CDR1 KGHSH, CDR2 LQKENI. The CDR3 reads CASSRLSGSRNEQFF. DNA for the CDR3: TGTGCCAGCTCACGTCTCAGCGGGAGTCGGAATGAGCAGTTCTTC.

J is TRBJ2-2 and V is TRBV4-3; 7 bases fit TRBD2. CDR1 and CDR2 (germline): LGHNA, YSLEER. This CDR3 contains 16 residues. The V gene end was trimmed by 3 bases and the J gene end by 7 bases; junction bases not matched to a gene: 11. As DNA, the CDR3 is TGCGCCAGCAGCCAGAAAGGGCAGGGAGGGTTCGGGGAGCTGTTTTTT. This encodes CASSQKGQGGFGELFF.

The chain couples TRBV19 to TRBJ2-1; possible D gene TRBD2, 5 bases. The CDR3 is 17 residues long. The V gene's germline CDR1 is LNHDA and CDR2 SQIVND (reference sequence). Trimming shortened V by 2 bases and J by 6 bases, and 20 bases separated the two germline ends. The CDR3 nucleotides read TGTGCCAGTAGTATAACCGCGACTACCGCTGGAACCAATGAGCAGTTCTTC. Its protein product is CASSITATTAGTNEQFF.

The rearrangement links TRBV3-1 (or the pseudogene TRBV3-2) to TRBJ2-7; TRBD2 matches 13 bases. The CDR3 runs to 15 residues. With 6 bases clipped from V and 2 bases from J, the junction kept 4 bases outside the gene matches. The germline V gene encodes CDR1 LGHDT and CDR2 YNNKEL (reference sequence). CDR3 in amino acids: CASRSGTSGAYEQYF. As DNA, the CDR3 is TGTGCCAGCAGATCCGGGACTAGCGGGGCCTACGAGCAGTACTTC.

V and J are TRBV7-2 and TRBJ1-6; a weak D match, TRBD1 (5 bases). The length of the CDR3 is 14 residues. Trimming pared 5 bases from V and 3 bases from J, leaving 8 bases between. The germline V gene encodes CDR1 SGHTA and CDR2 FQGNSA. CDR3 amino acids: CASSRDFYNSPLHF. The CDR3 DNA follows: TGTGCCAGCAGCAGGGACTTCTATAATTCACCCCTCCACTTT.

V gene TRBV10-3 combines with J gene TRBJ2-3; D unclear. Germline V gene data show CDR1 as ENHRY and CDR2 as SYGVKD. V was shortened by 10 bases and J by 1 base, with 12 bases between the two germline ends. The CDR3 totals 13 residues. The CDR3 DNA sequence: TGTGCCACCTTGGCCTCTGGCACAGATACGCAGTATTTT. This encodes CATLASGTDTQYF.

The CDR3 coding sequence is TGCGCCAGCAGGCGACAGGGGGCTGCGAACACTGAAGCTTTCTTT. It is translated as CASRRQGAANTEAFF. The chain is built from TRBV5-1 and TRBJ1-1; TRBD1 agrees at 10 bases. Unmatched junction bases numbered 5, after V lost 5 bases and J lost 1 base. The CDR3 runs 15 residues. CDR1 and CDR2 (germline): SGHRS, YFSETQ.

V is TRBV4-1 and J is TRBJ2-7, with D perhaps matching TRBD2 (5 bases). This CDR3 is built from 15 residues. Germline V lookup: CDR1 MGHRA, CDR2 YSYEKL. V lost 4 bases and J 7 bases, leaving 20 bases between the germline ends. This chain's CDR3 is CASSPGLLTLGEQYF. The CDR3 DNA reads as TGCGCCAGCAGCCCCGGACTGCTTACGTTAGGGGAGCAGTACTTC.

The chain uses TRBV10-3 and TRBJ1-2, with 8 bases lining up with TRBD1. Trimming took 6 bases from V and 6 from J; bases not matched to a gene: 9. CDR3 size: 14 residues. CDR1 and CDR2 from the germline V gene are ENHRY and SYGVKD. The CDR3 loop reads CAIRSDRGSNGYTF. The CDR3 DNA is TGTGCCATCAGATCCGACAGGGGCTCCAATGGCTACACCTTC.

The chain links TRBV27 to TRBJ2-7, with a tentative D call TRBD2 (6 bases). Germline CDR1 is MNHEY and CDR2 is SMNVEV (reference sequence). V was shortened by 2 bases and J by 0 bases, with 8 bases between the two germline ends. This CDR3 has 14 residues. The CDR3 spells CASSLGGSSYEQYF. The CDR3 coding sequence is TGTGCCAGCAGTTTAGGGGGGAGCTCCTACGAGCAGTACTTC.

J is TRBJ2-1 and V is TRBV30; 12 bases fit TRBD2. The V and J ends lost 0 bases and 9 bases, in that order; junction bases with no gene match: 15. Per germline, CDR1 GTSNPN and CDR2 SVGIG (reference sequence). This CDR3 has 18 amino acids. Here the CDR3 reads CAWSVRLAGGPGHGEQFF. The CDR3 region has the DNA TGTGCCTGGAGTGTACGGCTAGCGGGGGGGCCGGGGCACGGTGAGCAGTTCTTC.

The chain joins TRBV18 to TRBJ2-5; 12 bases are a match to TRBD1. J gave up 5 bases and V 5 bases, and 3 bases lay outside the gene matches. The germline gives CDR1 KGHSH, CDR2 LQKENI. The length of the CDR3 is 14 residues. The CDR3 DNA is TGTGCCAGCTCAAGGGACAGGGGGCTGGAGACCCAGTACTTC. Residues: CASSRDRGLETQYF.

V is TRBV9 and J is TRBJ1-2; D call uncertain. This CDR3 has 15 amino acids. Trimming stripped 3 bases from V and 3 bases from J, with 15 bases between. Germline CDR1 is SGDLS and CDR2 is YYNGEE. CDR3 DNA: TGTGCCAGCAGCGCAGACGCGGGTTACGACTATGGCTACACCTTC. Its translation is CASSADAGYDYGYTF.

The gene calls are TRBV12-3 or TRBV12-4 and TRBJ1-2, with D uncertain. V was clipped by 3 bases and J by 5 bases, with 10 bases between them. This CDR3 spans 13 amino acids. This chain's CDR3 is CASSLTDFYGYTF. The CDR3 DNA sequence: TGTGCCAGCAGTTTGACTGATTTTTATGGCTACACCTTC.

V usage is TRBV4-1 and J usage is TRBJ1-1; perhaps TRBD1 as D (5 bases). Deletions cut 0 bases from V and 1 base from J, with 12 bases between. This CDR3 is built from 16 residues. Germline V gene data show CDR1 as MGHRA and CDR2 as YSYEKL. The DNA for the CDR3 is TGCGCCAGCAGCCAAGAGGGGGGGTCCCCGAACACTGAAGCTTTCTTT. Its protein is CASSQEGGSPNTEAFF.

The chain links TRBV5-1 to TRBJ1-1; D unclear. V was cut by 4 bases and J by 0 bases, with 22 bases left in between. This CDR3 is 18 amino acids long. Germline values: CDR1 SGHRS, CDR2 YFSETQ. The CDR3 nucleotides are TGCGCCAGCAGCCATCCGGACGGGGATCCCCGAATGAACACTGAAGCTTTCTTT. It specifies CASSHPDGDPRMNTEAFF.

V is TRBV28 and J is TRBJ2-7, with no clear D. The ends were cut back, 3 bases at V and 3 bases at J, with 6 bases in the middle. The germline V gene has CDR1 MDHEN and CDR2 SYDVKM. The CDR3 length is 12 residues. CDR3 residues: CASSFDFYEQYF. CDR3 DNA sequence: TGTGCCAGCAGTTTCGACTTCTACGAGCAGTACTTC.

This clone was picked up many times. V gene TRBV10-3 combines with J gene TRBJ1-2; D not resolved. The CDR3 consists of 13 residues. Trimming pared 0 bases from V and 4 bases from J, leaving 6 bases between. The germline gives CDR1 ENHRY, CDR2 SYGVKD. CDR3 residues: CAISESQVYGYTF. The CDR3 DNA sequence: TGTGCCATCAGTGAGTCCCAGGTCTATGGCTACACCTTC.